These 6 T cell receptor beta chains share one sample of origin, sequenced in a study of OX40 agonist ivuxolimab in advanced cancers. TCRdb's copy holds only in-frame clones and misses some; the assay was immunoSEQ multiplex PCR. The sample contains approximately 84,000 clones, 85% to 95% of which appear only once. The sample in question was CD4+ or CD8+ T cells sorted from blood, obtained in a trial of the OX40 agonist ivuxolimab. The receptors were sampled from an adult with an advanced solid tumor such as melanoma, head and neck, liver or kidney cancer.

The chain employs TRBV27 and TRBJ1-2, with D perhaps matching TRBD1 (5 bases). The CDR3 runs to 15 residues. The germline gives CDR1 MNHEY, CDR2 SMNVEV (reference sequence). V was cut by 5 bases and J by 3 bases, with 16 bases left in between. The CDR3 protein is CASSHTIDSDYGYTF. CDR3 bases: TGTGCCAGCAGTCACACTATTGACAGCGACTATGGCTACACCTTC.

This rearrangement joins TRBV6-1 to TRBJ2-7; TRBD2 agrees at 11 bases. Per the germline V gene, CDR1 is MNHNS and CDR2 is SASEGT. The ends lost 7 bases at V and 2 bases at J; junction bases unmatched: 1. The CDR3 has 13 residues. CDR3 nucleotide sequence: TGTGCCAGCACTAGCGGGGGGACCTACGAGCAGTACTTC. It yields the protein CASTSGGTYEQYF.

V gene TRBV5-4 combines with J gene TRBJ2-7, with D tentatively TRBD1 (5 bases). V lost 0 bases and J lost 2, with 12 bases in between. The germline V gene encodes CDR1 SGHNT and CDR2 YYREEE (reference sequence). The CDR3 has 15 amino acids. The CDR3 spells CASSLAQGGPYEQYF. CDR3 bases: TGTGCCAGCAGCTTGGCCCAGGGCGGCCCCTACGAGCAGTACTTC. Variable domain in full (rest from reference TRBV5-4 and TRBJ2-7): ETGVTQSPTHLIKTRGQQVTLRCSSQSGHNTVSWYQQALGQGPQFIFQYYREEENGRGNFPPRFSGLQFPNYSSELNVNALELDDSALYLCASSLAQGGPYEQYFGPGTRLTVT.

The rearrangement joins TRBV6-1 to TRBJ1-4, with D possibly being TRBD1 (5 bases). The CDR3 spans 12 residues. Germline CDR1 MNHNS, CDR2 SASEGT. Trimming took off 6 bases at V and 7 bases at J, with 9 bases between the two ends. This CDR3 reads CASRDRSEKLFF. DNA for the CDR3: TGTGCCAGCAGAGACAGAAGTGAAAAACTGTTTTTT.

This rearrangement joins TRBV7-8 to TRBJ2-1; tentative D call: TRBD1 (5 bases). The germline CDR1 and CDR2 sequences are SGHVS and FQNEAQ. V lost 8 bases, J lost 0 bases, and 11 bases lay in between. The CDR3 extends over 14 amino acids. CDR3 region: CASPPTASYNEQFF. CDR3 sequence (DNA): TGTGCCAGCCCCCCGACAGCCTCCTACAATGAGCAGTTCTTC. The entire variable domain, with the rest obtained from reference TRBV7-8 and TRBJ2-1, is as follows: GAGVSQSPRYKVAKRGQDVALRCDPISGHVSLFWYQQALGQGPEFLTYFQNEAQLDKSGLPSDRFFAERPEGSVSTLKIQRTQQEDSAVYLCASPPTASYNEQFFGPGTRLTVL.

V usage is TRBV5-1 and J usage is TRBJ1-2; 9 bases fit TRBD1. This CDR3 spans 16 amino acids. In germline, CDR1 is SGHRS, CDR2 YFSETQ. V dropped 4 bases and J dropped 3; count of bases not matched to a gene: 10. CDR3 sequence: CASSPGTGRDDYGYTF. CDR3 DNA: TGCGCCAGCAGCCCAGGGACAGGGCGGGACGACTATGGCTACACCTTC.